A single sample gave rise to the 13 T cell receptor beta chains below, sequenced in a study of monozygotic twins with inflammatory bowel disease. Reanalyzing the 5' RACE reads, TCRdb keeps one entry per CDR3 protein, without DNA. This table holds about 210,000 distinct CDR3 sequences. Sequencing was carried out using blood. Source of these receptors: a human donor with ulcerative colitis or Crohn's disease, or a healthy co-twin of an affected twin (not recorded which).

This rearrangement joins TRBV7-2 to TRBJ2-5; checking the TCRdb D call of TRBD2 is not possible without DNA. The CDR3 sequence is 13 residues long. Germline V lookup: CDR1 SGHTA, CDR2 FQGNSA. CDR3 amino acids: CASSYDRFETQYF.

This chain uses TRBV27 with TRBJ1-6. The CDR3 loop spans 14 amino acids. From germline, CDR1 is MNHEY and CDR2 SMNVEV (reference sequence). CDR3 in amino acids: CASSFGRANSPLHF.

This chain joins TRBV7-9 and TRBJ2-7. Germline CDR1 reads SEHNR; CDR2 reads FQNEAQ (reference sequence). CDR3 length equals 14 residues. CDR3 residues: CASNIAGFHYEQYF. The full variable domain, with the rest looked up from reference TRBV7-9 and TRBJ2-7, is DTGVSQNPRHKITKRGQNVTFRCDPISEHNRLYWYRQTLGQGPEFLTYFQNEAQLEKSRLLSDRFSAERPKGSFSTLEIQRTEQGDSAMYLCASNIAGFHYEQYFGPGTRLTVT.

This rearrangement joins TRBV18 to TRBJ1-1; no DNA is available, so the TRBD1 call from TCRdb remains unchecked. CDR3 length: 14 residues. Germline CDR1 reads KGHSH; CDR2 reads LQKENI. The CDR3 sequence: CASSSRTGETEAFF.

This chain connects TRBV18 to TRBJ2-7; checking the TCRdb D call of TRBD1 is not possible without DNA. The CDR3 is 16 residues long. Germline CDR1 KGHSH, CDR2 LQKENI. CDR3: CASSPYFGQDDYEQYF.

This chain uses TRBV5-1 with TRBJ2-1; as DNA is missing, the TRBD2 call by TCRdb cannot be tested. The CDR3 extends over 14 amino acids. Germline CDR1 SGHRS, CDR2 YFSETQ. CDR3 sequence reads: CASTPSGGYNEQFF. The full variable domain, in which reference TRBV5-1 and TRBJ2-1 provide the parts outside the CDR3, is KAGVTQTPRYLIKTRGQQVTLSCSPISGHRSVSWYQQTPGQGLQFLFEYFSETQRNKGNFPGRFSGRQFSNSRSEMNVSTLELGDSALYLCASTPSGGYNEQFFGPGTRLTVL.

This chain's CDR3 is CASSLGTESTSSGNTIYF. The rearrangement links TRBV12-3 or TRBV12-4 to TRBJ1-3; there is no DNA to check the TCRdb D call of TRBD1. This CDR3 contains 18 residues.

CDR3 protein: CASIEGTPLVGGANVLTF. The chain carries TRBV19 and TRBJ2-6; TCRdb's D call, TRBD1, is unchecked because there is no DNA. This CDR3 is 18 amino acids long. CDR1 is LNHDA, CDR2 SQIVND, per germline (reference sequence).

This sequence joins TRBV20-1 and TRBJ2-1. Germline CDR1 DFQATT, CDR2 SNEGSKA (reference sequence). CDR3 length: 12 amino acids. CDR3: CSAQLEYVEQFF.

The J gene is TRBJ1-6, the V gene TRBV2; TCRdb returns TRBD1, unconfirmable since there is no DNA. The length of the CDR3 is 14 residues. The germline gives CDR1 SNHLY, CDR2 FYNNEI. This CDR3 reads CASRQGGKNSPLHF.

The chain employs TRBV12-3 or TRBV12-4 and TRBJ1-6. The CDR3 is 13 amino acids. CDR3 protein: CASTSSYNSPLHF.

The V call is TRBV3-1, the J call TRBJ1-3; the TRBD1 assignment by TCRdb is unverifiable without DNA. The length of the CDR3 is 15 residues. Germline loops: CDR1 LGHDT, CDR2 YNNKEL (reference sequence). CDR3 sequence reads: CASSRAQGGGNTIYF.

The chain links TRBV28 to TRBJ2-7; TCRdb outputs TRBD1, but without DNA this stays unchecked. The CDR3 runs 15 residues. Germline loops: CDR1 MDHEN, CDR2 SYDVKM. The CDR3 spells CASRPGQGASYEQYF.